This TCR beta chain was captured by sequencing in a study of Ad26.COV2.S vaccination and SARS-CoV-2 variants. Study-wide background: Of the COV1001 trial arms, the Ad26.COV2.S arm included the donor.

V gave up 3 bases and J gave up 0 bases, with 12 bases separating them. The CDR3 consists of 17 residues. Germline values: CDR1 SGHNT, CDR2 YENEEA. TCRdb keeps only in-frame clones here, not all; method: immunoSEQ multiplex PCR. The sample contains about 350,000 clones, about 85% of which appear only once. Treatment specified: 15 to 20 received Ad26.COV2.S at low or high dose, single or two shots; about 5 received placebo; per-sample allocation not given. The samples were gathered on day 63 after the first injection of vaccine or placebo. The sequencing used peripheral blood, collected in a trial of Ad26.COV2.S vaccine versus placebo. This chain uses TRBV11-3 with TRBJ2-6; no clear D. This sequence originates from a person aged 18-65 years who received the Ad26.COV2.S COVID-19 vaccine or a placebo. The CDR3 DNA sequence: TGTGCCAGCAGCTTTGGTTCAGGAAACTCTGGGGCCAACGTCCTGACTTTC. Protein product: CASSFGSGNSGANVLTF.